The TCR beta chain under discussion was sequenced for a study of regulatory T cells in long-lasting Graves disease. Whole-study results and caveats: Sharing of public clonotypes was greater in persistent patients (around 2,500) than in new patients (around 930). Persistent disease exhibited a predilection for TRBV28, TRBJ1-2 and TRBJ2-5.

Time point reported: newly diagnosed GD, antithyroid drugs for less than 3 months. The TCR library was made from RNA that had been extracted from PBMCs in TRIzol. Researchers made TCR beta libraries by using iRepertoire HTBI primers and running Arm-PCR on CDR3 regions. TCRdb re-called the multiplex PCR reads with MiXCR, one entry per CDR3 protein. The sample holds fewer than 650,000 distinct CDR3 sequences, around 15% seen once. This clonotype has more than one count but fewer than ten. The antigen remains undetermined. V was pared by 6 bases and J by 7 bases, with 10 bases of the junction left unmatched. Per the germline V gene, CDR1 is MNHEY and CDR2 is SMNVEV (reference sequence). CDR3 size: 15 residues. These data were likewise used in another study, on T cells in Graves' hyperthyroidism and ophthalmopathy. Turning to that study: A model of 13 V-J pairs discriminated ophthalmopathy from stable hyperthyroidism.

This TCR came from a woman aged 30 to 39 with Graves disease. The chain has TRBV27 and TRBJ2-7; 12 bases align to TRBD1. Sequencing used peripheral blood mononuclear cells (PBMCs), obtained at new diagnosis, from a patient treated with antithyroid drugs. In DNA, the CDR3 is TGTGCCAGCAGACCGCCGGGACAGGGGGCAGGGGAGCAGTACTTC. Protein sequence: CASRPPGQGAGEQYF.